This section outlines one T cell receptor beta chain sequence together with its context. There are 16 residues in the CDR3. The data are from a study of blood T cell repertoires in COVID-19. Study-level background: COVID-19 samples, acute and convalescent, were from the United States, Italy and Spain. PBMCs, B-cell-depleted T cells, or T cells were the source of the cDNA or gDNA that made up the material.

Authors' processing steps: Amplification with reference gene primers provided the estimates of nucleated cell counts. Produced via immunoSEQ multiplex PCR; TCRdb's table is partial and in-frame only. V and J calls plus clone size are reproduced from that table; the DNA served to infer D and trimming. The sample holds about 130,000 clones, about 70% seen once. This chain links TRBV21-1 with TRBJ2-7; the table assigns TRBD1, which was not confirmed against the DNA. TRBV21-1 is marked as a pseudogene. Specimen: peripheral blood. The source of this sequence is a woman in her seventies with acute or convalescent COVID-19. This CDR3 reads CASSPPQTGSSYEQYF. In DNA form, the CDR3 reads TGTGCCAGCAGCCCCCCGCAGACAGGTAGCTCCTACGAGCAGTACTTC.